These 30 T cell receptor beta chains came from one sample sequenced in a study of T cell responses to AZD1222 COVID-19 vaccine. Only in-frame clones appear in the TCRdb table, and some are missing; sequencing was by immunoSEQ multiplex PCR. The sample has about 160,000 clones, under 95% seen once; the top ten hold 3.3%. Sequenced here: peripheral blood, sampled 28 days after the second AZD1222 dose. The receptors shown here come from an adult who received the AZD1222 COVID-19 vaccine.

The chain couples TRBV30 to TRBJ1-2; unclear D gene. With 0 bases removed from V and 4 bases from J, the gap between germline ends came to 18 bases. Germline loops: CDR1 GTSNPN, CDR2 SVGIG (reference sequence). This CDR3 comprises 16 residues. CDR3 loop: CAWSVQWGLPGYGYTF. Here the CDR3 DNA reads TGTGCCTGGAGTGTACAGTGGGGTCTCCCGGGCTATGGCTACACCTTC.

The CDR3 loop reads CASSRGTSGTGNEQFF. The CDR3, as DNA: TGTGCCAGCAGCCGAGGGACTAGCGGGACCGGCAATGAGCAGTTCTTC. The chain uses TRBV11-3 and TRBJ2-1; the match to TRBD2 covers 13 bases. Germline CDR1 and CDR2: SGHNT and YENEEA. The V segment lost 5 bases and the J segment 6 bases; nucleotides outside the gene matches: 7. The CDR3 covers 16 residues.

The chain couples TRBV11-2 to TRBJ1-1, with unresolved D. The CDR3 is made up of 14 amino acids. In germline, CDR1 is SGHAT, CDR2 FQNNGV. V was pared by 0 bases and J by 6 bases, with 11 bases between. CDR3 loop: CASSLDSGVAEAFF. As DNA, the CDR3 is TGTGCCAGCAGCTTAGACTCCGGGGTCGCTGAAGCTTTCTTT.

The J gene is TRBJ1-1, the V gene TRBV6-5; 9 nucleotides agree with TRBD1. CDR1 is MNHEY and CDR2 is SVGAGI in the germline V gene. The trim removed 6 bases at V and 13 bases at J, leaving 12 bases unmatched. This CDR3 comprises 13 residues. The CDR3 protein is CASSKFGDRAGFF. The DNA for the CDR3 is TGTGCCAGCAGCAAATTCGGGGACAGGGCTGGTTTCTTT.

V and J are TRBV6-2 or TRBV6-3 and TRBJ2-7, with D possibly TRBD1 on 6 matching bases. This CDR3 comprises 15 residues. The germline gives CDR1 MNHEY, CDR2 SVGEGT. V was pared by 2 bases and J by 2 bases, with 13 bases between. The CDR3 DNA reads as TGTGCCAGCAGTTACCGGGACACGTTAACCTACGAGCAGTACTTC. Translating gives CASSYRDTLTYEQYF.

The chain links TRBV5-1 to TRBJ2-7; D not certain. From germline, CDR1 is SGHRS and CDR2 YFSETQ. The CDR3 is 16 amino acids. Trimming took off 1 base at V and 0 bases at J, with 14 bases between the two ends. CDR3 protein: CASSLLSGTNSYEQYF. DNA for the CDR3: TGCGCCAGCAGCTTGTTATCAGGTACTAACTCCTACGAGCAGTACTTC.

This chain links TRBV10-1 with TRBJ2-1; tentatively, D is TRBD1 or TRBD2 (6 bases each). Trimming pared 2 bases from V and 8 bases from J, leaving 19 bases between. CDR1 and CDR2 from the germline V gene are WNHNN and SYGVQD (reference sequence). The CDR3 has 16 residues. The CDR3 reads CASSENAAGEADEQFF. CDR3 sequence (DNA): TGCGCCAGCAGTGAGAATGCGGCAGGGGAGGCCGATGAGCAGTTCTTC.

The V and J genes are TRBV27 and TRBJ2-7; D is ambiguous. CDR3 length: 13 amino acids. V was trimmed by 2 bases and J by 3 bases, leaving 8 bases between them. CDR1 and CDR2 (germline): MNHEY, SMNVEV (reference sequence). The CDR3 coding sequence is TGTGCCAGCAGTTTAAGGGTTAACTACGAGCAGTACTTC. It is translated as CASSLRVNYEQYF.

The chain's CDR3 is CSVETGYGNTIYF. The CDR3 DNA sequence: TGCAGCGTTGAGACAGGGTATGGAAACACCATATATTTT. The V gene is TRBV29-1, the J gene TRBJ1-3; 7 nucleotides align to TRBD1. CDR1 is SQVTM, CDR2 ANQGSEA, per germline. Trimming took 3 bases from V and 3 from J; bases not matched to a gene: 2. There are 13 residues in the CDR3.

The V gene is TRBV6-2 or TRBV6-3, the J gene TRBJ2-1; D tentatively fits TRBD1 or TRBD2 (6 bases each). The CDR3 loop spans 15 amino acids. Germline V CDR1 and CDR2: MNHEY, SVGEGT. The V end lost 3 bases, the J end lost 8 bases, and 17 bases lay between the germline ends. The DNA of the CDR3 is TGTGCCAGCAGTTATTGGGGGGCTGCAGAGGATGAGCAGTTCTTC. This codes for CASSYWGAAEDEQFF.

The rearrangement links TRBV28 to TRBJ2-5; 7 nucleotides align to TRBD1. The CDR3 is 14 amino acids. The germline CDR1 and CDR2 sequences are MDHEN and SYDVKM. The V and J ends lost 5 bases and 1 base, in that order; junction bases with no gene match: 4. CDR3 bases: TGTGCCAGCAGTGAGACAGGGCGCCAAGAGACCCAGTACTTC. Translation: CASSETGRQETQYF.

This chain links TRBV9 with TRBJ2-7; 9 bases match TRBD1. The germline V gene has CDR1 SGDLS and CDR2 YYNGEE. Losses at the gene ends were 0 bases for V and 6 bases for J; bases not matched to a gene: 10. This CDR3 spans 16 amino acids. CDR3 coding DNA: TGTGCCAGCAGCGTAGCTTCCGGGACAGGGATCAGCGAGCAGTACTTC. This sequence encodes CASSVASGTGISEQYF.

The chain links TRBV5-1 to TRBJ1-1, with TRBD1 as a possible D gene (5 bases). Germline CDR1 SGHRS, CDR2 YFSETQ. Trimming left V 4 bases short and J 4 bases short, with 14 bases between. This CDR3 has 14 residues. The CDR3 DNA follows: TGCGCCAGCAGCCCCGGTACAAGGGGCACTGAAGCTTTCTTT. Amino acid sequence: CASSPGTRGTEAFF.

The genes are TRBV5-4 and TRBJ1-6, with D unresolved. There are 16 residues in the CDR3. Germline V gives CDR1 SGHNT, CDR2 YYREEE (reference sequence). Trimming pared 2 bases from V and 5 bases from J, leaving 14 bases between. The CDR3 DNA reads TGTGCCAGCAGCTTCCAGAGAGGGCTTGATAATTCACCCCTCCACTTT. It yields the protein CASSFQRGLDNSPLHF.

The chain employs TRBV11-2 and TRBJ1-5; 7 bases are a match to TRBD1. Germline V lookup: CDR1 SGHAT, CDR2 FQNNGV. CDR3 size: 13 residues. Trimming at V came to 5 bases and at J to 8 bases, leaving 6 bases not matched to a gene. DNA of the CDR3: TGTGCCAGCAGCCGTGACAGGGACGAGCCCCAGCATTTT. Its protein is CASSRDRDEPQHF.

V and J are TRBV3-1 (or the pseudogene TRBV3-2) and TRBJ1-5; no firm D call. Germline CDR1 reads LGHDT; CDR2 reads YNNKEL (reference sequence). The V end was cut by 0 bases, the J end by 6 bases, with 12 bases between. The CDR3 is 15 amino acids. This chain's CDR3 is CASSQDARSGQPQHF. The CDR3, as DNA: TGTGCCAGCAGCCAAGATGCGAGGTCTGGTCAGCCCCAGCATTTT.

The rearrangement uses TRBV29-1 and TRBJ1-3, with no clear D. The V gene lost 3 bases and the J gene lost 1 base, with 7 bases spanning the gap. The CDR3 covers 13 residues. CDR1 is SQVTM and CDR2 is ANQGSEA in the germline V gene. CDR3 amino acids: CSVDAGSGNTIYF. The CDR3 nucleotides are TGCAGCGTTGATGCCGGGTCTGGAAACACCATATATTTT.

CDR3 residues: CASSLGEDHRPQHF. The CDR3 bases are TGTGCCAGCAGTCTAGGGGAGGATCATCGGCCCCAGCATTTT. The chain carries TRBV28 and TRBJ1-5; D is perhaps TRBD1 (5 bases). Germline CDR1 and CDR2: MDHEN and SYDVKM. V was clipped by 5 bases and J by 9 bases, with 17 bases between them. This CDR3 has 14 amino acids.

The V gene is TRBV3-1 (or the pseudogene TRBV3-2), the J gene TRBJ1-6; D remains unclear. Germline lookup yields CDR1 LGHDT and CDR2 YNNKEL (reference sequence). This CDR3 has 16 amino acids. The V end was cut by 0 bases, the J end by 4 bases, with 10 bases between. CDR3 DNA sequence: TGTGCCAGCAGCCAAGATCGTACAGTGTATAATTCACCCCTCCACTTT. Its translation: CASSQDRTVYNSPLHF.

This rearrangement joins TRBV7-2 to TRBJ2-7; the match to TRBD2 covers 13 bases. With 4 bases clipped from V and 6 bases from J, the junction kept 3 bases outside the gene matches. The CDR3 runs to 14 residues. Per germline, CDR1 SGHTA and CDR2 FQGNSA. The CDR3 loop reads CASSWTSGSSEQYF. The CDR3, as DNA: TGTGCCAGCAGCTGGACTAGCGGGAGCTCCGAGCAGTACTTC.

This clone came up once. The V gene is TRBV7-9, the J gene TRBJ1-1; D might be TRBD1 (5 bases). Trimming took off 2 bases at V and 0 bases at J, with 13 bases between the two ends. Germline V lookup: CDR1 SEHNR, CDR2 FQNEAQ (reference sequence). This CDR3 is 16 amino acids long. The CDR3 here is CASSLSLDRLNTEAFF. Written as DNA, the CDR3 is TGTGCCAGCAGCTTATCGCTCGACAGATTGAACACTGAAGCTTTCTTT.

The CDR3 coding sequence is TGCGCCAGCAGCGGGGGAGGTACCTACGAGCAGTACTTC. The encoded protein is CASSGGGTYEQYF. V and J are TRBV5-1 and TRBJ2-7; D perhaps matches TRBD2 (6 bases). This CDR3 spans 13 amino acids. V shed 4 bases and J shed 2 bases, with 10 bases lying between them. Per the germline V gene, CDR1 is SGHRS and CDR2 is YFSETQ. Looking up the rest from reference TRBV5-1 and TRBJ2-7 gives the full variable domain: KAGVTQTPRYLIKTRGQQVTLSCSPISGHRSVSWYQQTPGQGLQFLFEYFSETQRNKGNFPGRFSGRQFSNSRSEMNVSTLELGDSALYLCASSGGGTYEQYFGPGTRLTVT.

This chain uses TRBV6-6 with TRBJ1-5; D is undetermined. Germline CDR1 is MNHNY and CDR2 is SVGAGI (reference sequence). The CDR3 is 14 residues long. Trimming cost V 7 bases and J 5 bases, with 15 bases left between them. The CDR3, as DNA: TGTGCCAGCACGAAGGTTCGGGTCGATCAGCCCCAGCATTTT. It encodes CASTKVRVDQPQHF.

The CDR3 coding sequence is TGTGCCAGTAGGGGACAGGGAATGGAGACCCAGTACTTC. Residues: CASRGQGMETQYF. The chain combines TRBV19 with TRBJ2-5; TRBD1 aligns across 9 bases. The germline V gene has CDR1 LNHDA and CDR2 SQIVND (reference sequence). The CDR3 is made up of 13 amino acids. V lost 6 bases, J lost 5 bases, and 4 bases stayed unmatched.

This chain's CDR3 is CASSVGAGDGYNEQFF. The CDR3 bases are TGTGCCAGCAGCGTAGGGGCGGGAGATGGCTACAATGAGCAGTTCTTC. The chain couples TRBV9 to TRBJ2-1; 7 positions agree with TRBD2. The CDR3 loop spans 16 amino acids. Germline V gene sequence: CDR1 SGDLS, CDR2 YYNGEE. V shed 0 bases and J 3 bases; nucleotides not matched to a gene: 6. Based on the CDR3 plus reference TRBV9 and TRBJ2-1, the full variable domain is DSGVTQTPKHLITATGQRVTLRCSPRSGDLSVYWYQQSLDQGLQFLIQYYNGEERAKGNILERFSAQQFPDLHSELNLSSLELGDSALYFCASSVGAGDGYNEQFFGPGTRLTVL.

V and J are TRBV27 and TRBJ1-1; 9 nucleotides agree with TRBD1. The CDR3 contains 16 residues. Per the germline V gene, CDR1 is MNHEY and CDR2 is SMNVEV (reference sequence). The J segment lost 1 base and the V segment lost 6 bases, leaving 9 bases of the junction unmatched. DNA for the CDR3: TGTGCCAGCAGATATACAGGGGGCAGAGGGAACACTGAAGCTTTCTTT. This codes for CASRYTGGRGNTEAFF.

The rearrangement joins TRBV11-3 to TRBJ2-1; unclear D gene. This CDR3 is built from 14 residues. Germline-derived CDR1 and CDR2 are SGHNT and YENEEA. Trimming pared 5 bases from V and 7 bases from J, leaving 15 bases between. CDR3 in amino acids: CASSRTGLSNEQFF. As DNA, the CDR3 is TGTGCCAGCAGCCGGACCGGGCTTAGTAATGAGCAGTTCTTC.

This chain joins TRBV6-1 and TRBJ1-1; 7 bases match TRBD1. Germline V gene data show CDR1 as MNHNS and CDR2 as SASEGT. This CDR3 is built from 14 residues. V dropped 1 base and J dropped 7; count of bases not matched to a gene: 6. The CDR3 here is CASSEVLGGSEAFF. The CDR3 coding sequence is TGTGCCAGCAGTGAAGTTTTAGGGGGCAGTGAAGCTTTCTTT.

This chain joins TRBV27 and TRBJ1-1; possibly TRBD1 for D (5 bases). The V gene's germline CDR1 is MNHEY and CDR2 SMNVEV (reference sequence). V gave up 10 bases and J gave up 4 bases, with 16 bases separating them. CDR3 length: 13 amino acids. The CDR3 DNA is TGTGCCACCCGCGTGGGGGAGACCACTGAAGCTTTCTTT. Its protein is CATRVGETTEAFF.

The chain uses TRBV11-3 and TRBJ2-2, with TRBD2 as a possible D gene (6 bases). CDR3 length equals 15 residues. V gave up 1 base and J gave up 0 bases, with 6 bases separating them. CDR1 SGHNT and CDR2 YENEEA come from the germline V gene. The CDR3 here is CASSLGGTNTGELFF. The CDR3 bases are TGTGCCAGCAGCTTAGGCGGGACGAACACCGGGGAGCTGTTTTTT.